A selection of T cell receptor beta chains follows, all from one sample in a study of identical twins. A single record per CDR3 protein comes from TCRdb applying MiXCR to the 5' RACE reads. Among more than 400,000 distinct CDR3 sequences listed, roughly 15% were seen once. This same sample was also part of a study on yellow fever vaccine responses in identical twins.

Specimen: CD4+ T cells sorted from blood. These receptor sequences come from a woman aged 18-30 years in good health. Each CDR3 is given with its conserved first and last residue.

V	J	CDR3
TRBV20-1	TRBJ2-2	CSASGTSNTGELFF
TRBV10-3	TRBJ2-3	CAISVRRGGGADTQYF
TRBV20-1	TRBJ1-1	CSARVTGVASAFF
TRBV5-1	TRBJ1-4	CASSLAGGRSNEKLFF
TRBV10-2	TRBJ2-4	CASSLAGGVAKNIQYF
TRBV5-1	TRBJ1-4	CASSFGTGRQANEKLFF
TRBV24-1	TRBJ2-1	CATSDRRAWDEQFF
TRBV5-1	TRBJ1-1	CASSLTGKNTEAFF
TRBV7-8	TRBJ2-2	CASSSRQGALDTGELFF
TRBV9	TRBJ2-2	CASSVGWRTNTGELFF
TRBV20-1	TRBJ2-5	CSAPRGTGALGQETQYF
TRBV5-1	TRBJ2-7	CASSSGLAGLYEQYF
TRBV2	TRBJ2-2	CASSGSTLNTGELFF
TRBV5-6	TRBJ2-7	CASSGQGAGSWQEQYF
TRBV10-2	TRBJ1-1	CASKKPGTGNAEAFF
TRBV28	TRBJ1-2	CASSWGRRDTYGYTF
TRBV15	TRBJ2-1	CATSRARVVSGGDAFF
TRBV6-5	TRBJ2-6	CASSYSGRGRISGANALTF
TRBV12-3/TRBV12-4	TRBJ1-2	CASSLGPTGYTF
TRBV6-1	TRBJ2-7	CASSPRHTSGRAYEQYF
TRBV20-1	TRBJ1-6	CSARDPSGDRNSPLHF
TRBV6-2/TRBV6-3	TRBJ2-1	CASSYTGEQFF
TRBV12-3/TRBV12-4	TRBJ2-3	CASSPQGLATDTQYF
TRBV29-1	TRBJ1-3	CSVGDRNGPGNTIYF
TRBV5-1	TRBJ2-5	CASSFGDQETQYF
TRBV10-3	TRBJ2-1	CAITQGGAGNNEQFF
TRBV20-1	TRBJ1-1	CSARVQGTEAFF
TRBV28	TRBJ1-1	CASRTSGENTEAFF
TRBV2	TRBJ2-1	CASSRGGSWSEQFF
TRBV12-3/TRBV12-4	TRBJ2-7	CASSLRTSGIGYEQYF
TRBV5-1	TRBJ2-1	CASSLGLAGTPSYNEQFF
TRBV2	TRBJ2-7	CASSEDGSSGIYEQYF
TRBV5-6	TRBJ1-1	CASSSGTPSEAFF
TRBV3-1	TRBJ2-1	CASSPRALPQFF
TRBV12-3/TRBV12-4	TRBJ2-1	CASRLSGGGNEQFF
TRBV10-3	TRBJ1-1	CAISERSFDTEAFF
TRBV10-3	TRBJ1-6	CAISESWRADNSPLHF
TRBV7-2	TRBJ2-2	CASSLGLAGVTGELFF
TRBV3-1	TRBJ2-1	CASSQGTSGINEQFF
TRBV15	TRBJ1-5	CATSREGGRTGQPQHF
TRBV29-1	TRBJ1-2	CSTTEGYGYTF
TRBV20-1	TRBJ1-5	CSARDPGNQPQHF
TRBV10-3	TRBJ2-2	CAISAGRDTGELFF
TRBV15	TRBJ2-2	CATSSVAGGPSYGELFF
TRBV7-9	TRBJ2-4	CASSFGQNIQYF
TRBV18	TRBJ1-4	CASSAQGNEKLFF
TRBV2	TRBJ2-3	CASSGGLAYSDTQYF
TRBV6-5	TRBJ2-1	CASSSSMLAQGGGQFF
TRBV14	TRBJ1-1	CASSPLGSGLYLGTEAFF
TRBV24-1	TRBJ2-1	CATSDLQGAGAYNEQFF